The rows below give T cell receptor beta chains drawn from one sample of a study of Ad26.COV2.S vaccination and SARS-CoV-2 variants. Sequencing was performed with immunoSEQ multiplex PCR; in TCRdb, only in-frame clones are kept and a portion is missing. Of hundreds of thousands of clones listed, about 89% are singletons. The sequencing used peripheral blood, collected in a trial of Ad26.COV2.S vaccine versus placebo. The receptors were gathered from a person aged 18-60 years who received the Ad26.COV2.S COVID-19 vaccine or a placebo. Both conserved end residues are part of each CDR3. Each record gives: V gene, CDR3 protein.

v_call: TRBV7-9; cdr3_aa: CASSLGSISTDTQYF
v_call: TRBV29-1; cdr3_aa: CSVTSANSYEQYF
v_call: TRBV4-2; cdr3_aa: CASSSLGEKLFF
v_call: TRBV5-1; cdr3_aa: CASSWRTGSEADTQYF
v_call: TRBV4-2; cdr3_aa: CASSLTDSGNQPQHF
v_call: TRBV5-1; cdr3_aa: CASSLVFGDQPQHF
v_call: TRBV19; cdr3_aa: CATMDRGLGLPPDTQYF
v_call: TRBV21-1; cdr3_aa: CASRRATEQYF
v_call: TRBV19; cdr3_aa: CASSIQTGTVYEQYF
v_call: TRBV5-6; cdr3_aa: CASSLKGAAQYSNQPQHF
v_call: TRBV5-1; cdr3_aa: CASSLGGSPYEQYF
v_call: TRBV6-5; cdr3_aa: CASSLGLRGGKLFF
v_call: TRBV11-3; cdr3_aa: CASSFSDPGEQFF
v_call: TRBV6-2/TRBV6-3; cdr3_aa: CASSYSGSSGANVLTF
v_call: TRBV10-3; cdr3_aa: CAISDRNGYNEQFF
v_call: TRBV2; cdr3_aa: CASSEKTSGDNIQYF
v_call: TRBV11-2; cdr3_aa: CASSRVELGAYQETQYF
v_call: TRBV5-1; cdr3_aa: CASSFLAGSTYNEQFF
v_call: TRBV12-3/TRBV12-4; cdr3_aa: CASSVGSGNTIYF
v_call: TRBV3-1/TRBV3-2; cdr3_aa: CASSRTSGEQYF
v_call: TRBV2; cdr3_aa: CASSERMRETQYF
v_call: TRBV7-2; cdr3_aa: CASSLREGAGANVLTF
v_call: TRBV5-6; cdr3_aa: CASSYTGGEETQYF
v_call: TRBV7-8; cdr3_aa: CASSLVLAEYYEQYF
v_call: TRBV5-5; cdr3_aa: CASSTGLVGEQFF
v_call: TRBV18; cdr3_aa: CASSPETSGVQYF
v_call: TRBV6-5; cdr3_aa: CASSYAGVPTGELFF
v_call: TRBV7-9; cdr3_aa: CASSLPLLRGSGDTQYF
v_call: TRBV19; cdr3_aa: CASTDGSANTGELFF
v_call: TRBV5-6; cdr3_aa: CASSFRTGTQPQHF
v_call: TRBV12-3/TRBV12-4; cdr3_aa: CASSFGGGYGYTF
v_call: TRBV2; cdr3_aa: CASTRPTGRANSPLHF
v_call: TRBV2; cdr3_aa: CASSEGGPNTGELFF
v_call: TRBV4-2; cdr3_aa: CASSQEVNINYEQYF
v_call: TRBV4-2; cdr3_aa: CASSQDDRQANYEAFF
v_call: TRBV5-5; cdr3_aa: CASSLASSGANVLTF
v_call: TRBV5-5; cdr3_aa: CASSSPQTGQNSPLHF
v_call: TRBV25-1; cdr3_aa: CASSVGGPHNEQFF
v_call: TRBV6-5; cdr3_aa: CASISFGVTTEAFF
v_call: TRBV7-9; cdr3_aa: CASSSGQPGELFF
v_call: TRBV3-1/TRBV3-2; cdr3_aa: CASSLLIDSLFGEQYF
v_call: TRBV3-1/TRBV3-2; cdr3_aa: CASSRQPNTEAFF
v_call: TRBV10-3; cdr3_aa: CAISGRGQAHTGELFF
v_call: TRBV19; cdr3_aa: CASSISSSTDTQYF
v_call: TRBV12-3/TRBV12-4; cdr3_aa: CASSLVAGPQHF
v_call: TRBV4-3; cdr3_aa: CASSQLPGGLDTQYF
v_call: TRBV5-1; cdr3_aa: CASSAPGGAMNTEAFF
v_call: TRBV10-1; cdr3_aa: CASSLRAGGSGNTIYF
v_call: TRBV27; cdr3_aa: CASSLRGTTYEQYF
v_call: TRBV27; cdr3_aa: CASSPLAGSSGYTF